This record concerns one T cell receptor (beta chain) sequence. This record comes from a study of neoadjuvant nivolumab and ipilimumab in lung cancer. With 4 bases removed from V and 5 bases from J, the gap between germline ends came to 3 bases. The CDR3 runs 11 residues. CDR1 and CDR2 (germline): SGHRS, YFSETQ. Here immunoSEQ multiplex PCR was the method, and the copy in TCRdb shows in-frame clones only, minus some. The repertoire holds about 6,600 clones, with 65% as singletons. The chain links TRBV5-1 to TRBJ2-2; the D is unclear. The input for sequencing was tumor tissue, taken after neoadjuvant nivolumab, alone or with ipilimumab, at or shortly before surgery. The TCR was taken from an adult with non-small cell lung cancer. In nucleotides, the CDR3 is TGCGCCAGCAGCGAAACCGGGGAGCTGTTTTTT. It specifies CASSETGELFF.